These 27 T cell receptor beta chains were sequenced from one sample in a study of cytomegalovirus exposure and HLA in healthy donors. Only in-frame clones appear in the TCRdb table, and some are missing; sequencing was by immunoSEQ multiplex PCR. The repertoire holds roughly 300,000 clones, with 86% as singletons. The sequenced material came from PBMCs. The receptors were sampled from a woman under 30 in good health and CMV-seronegative.

This sequence joins TRBV29-1 and TRBJ1-2, with D tentatively TRBD1 (5 bases). The CDR3 length is 16 residues. Germline assignment: CDR1 SQVTM and CDR2 ANQGSEA. V lost 3 bases to trimming and J lost 0 bases, with 17 bases between them. The DNA of the CDR3 is TGCAGCGTTGATACAGGTCGCGCAGGGACTAACTATGGCTACACCTTC. Translation: CSVDTGRAGTNYGYTF.

This clone appeared a single time. The J gene is TRBJ2-5, the V gene TRBV4-1, with TRBD1 matching 10 bases. The length of the CDR3 is 17 residues. V trimming: 4 bases; J trimming: 5 bases; junction bases outside the gene matches: 13. Per the germline V gene, CDR1 is MGHRA and CDR2 is YSYEKL. The DNA for the CDR3 is TGCGCCAGCAGCCGGAACCCGGGACAGGGGAACGGGGAGACCCAGTACTTC. Residues: CASSRNPGQGNGETQYF.

The chain links TRBV7-2 to TRBJ2-1; 14 nucleotides align to TRBD2. The CDR3 contains 17 residues. With 1 base clipped from V and 6 bases from J, the junction kept 5 bases outside the gene matches. Germline assignment: CDR1 SGHTA and CDR2 FQGNSA. The CDR3 nucleotides are TGTGCCAGCAGCTTAGGACTAGCGGGAGGGCAAAGCAATGAGCAGTTCTTC. This encodes CASSLGLAGGQSNEQFF.

The J gene is TRBJ1-2, the V gene TRBV4-3; tentative D call: TRBD1 (6 bases). The CDR3 length is 16 residues. The germline V gene has CDR1 LGHNA and CDR2 YSLEER. Trimming cost V 1 base and J 4 bases, with 16 bases left between them. The CDR3 sequence is CASSQGVQGQGYGYTF. The CDR3, as DNA: TGCGCCAGCAGCCAAGGCGTTCAGGGGCAGGGCTATGGCTACACCTTC.

The chain recombines TRBV5-1 with TRBJ2-3; TRBD2 matches at 8 bases. This CDR3 contains 15 residues. Germline V gives CDR1 SGHRS, CDR2 YFSETQ. V gave up 4 bases and J gave up 3 bases; unmatched junction bases: 7. This chain's CDR3 is CASSPLTSETDTQYF. In nucleotides, the CDR3 is TGCGCCAGCAGCCCCTTGACTAGCGAAACAGATACGCAGTATTTT.

The V and J genes are TRBV19 and TRBJ2-1, with 7 bases aligning to TRBD1. V lost 6 bases and J lost 5; bases outside the gene matches: 7. Germline CDR1 LNHDA, CDR2 SQIVND (reference sequence). The CDR3 has 14 residues. The CDR3 bases are TGTGCCAGTAGAACGACAGGGCTTAACAATGAGCAGTTCTTC. It is translated as CASRTTGLNNEQFF.

The chain has TRBV15 and TRBJ2-3; maybe TRBD2 (5 bases). The CDR3 runs to 15 residues. V was cut by 3 bases and J by 6 bases, with 16 bases left in between. Germline CDR1 and CDR2: LNHNV and YYDKDF (reference sequence). The CDR3 spells CATSRDLLVPDTQYF. The CDR3 nucleotides read TGTGCCACCAGCAGGGACCTACTAGTCCCCGATACGCAGTATTTT.

This chain links TRBV4-1 with TRBJ2-1; TRBD2 matches at 9 bases. The CDR3 sequence is 16 residues long. Losses at the gene ends were 4 bases for V and 8 bases for J; bases not matched to a gene: 12. Germline V CDR1 and CDR2: MGHRA, YSYEKL. CDR3 nucleotides: TGCGCCAGCAGCCCCAGGGGACTAGCCGTAGGAGATGAGCAGTTCTTC. This codes for CASSPRGLAVGDEQFF.

The chain recombines TRBV28 with TRBJ1-5; tentatively, D is TRBD1 (6 bases). The V gene lost 3 bases and the J gene lost 3 bases, with 15 bases spanning the gap. The CDR3 covers 16 residues. Germline-derived CDR1 and CDR2 are MDHEN and SYDVKM. Here the CDR3 reads CASSLGAFLYNQPQHF. As DNA, the CDR3 is TGTGCCAGCAGTTTGGGGGCTTTCTTATACAATCAGCCCCAGCATTTT. Supplemented by reference TRBV28 and TRBJ1-5, the full variable domain reads DVKVTQSSRYLVKRTGEKVFLECVQDMDHENMFWYRQDPGLGLRLIYFSYDVKMKEKGDIPEGYSVSREKKERFSLILESASTNQTSMYLCASSLGAFLYNQPQHFGDGTRLSIL.

The J gene is TRBJ1-4, the V gene TRBV19; D remains ambiguous. Trimming stripped 3 bases from V and 10 bases from J, with 18 bases between. The germline V gene encodes CDR1 LNHDA and CDR2 SQIVND (reference sequence). CDR3 length: 15 amino acids. The CDR3 coding sequence is TGTGCCAGTAGTATCTTAGGCCTAAAAGGGAGAAAACTGTTTTTT. This translates into CASSILGLKGRKLFF.

This rearrangement joins TRBV19 to TRBJ1-5, with D tentatively TRBD1 (5 bases). This CDR3 is built from 15 residues. Germline assignment: CDR1 LNHDA and CDR2 SQIVND (reference sequence). V dropped 3 bases and J dropped 4 bases, with 13 bases sitting between them. CDR3 loop: CASSISGGGNQPQHF. The CDR3 nucleotides are TGTGCCAGTAGTATTTCGGGGGGAGGAAATCAGCCCCAGCATTTT.

This chain uses TRBV18 with TRBJ1-1; perhaps TRBD1 as D (6 bases). CDR1 KGHSH and CDR2 LQKENI come from the germline V gene. CDR3 length: 15 residues. Trimming cost V 3 bases and J 3 bases, with 14 bases left between them. DNA of the CDR3: TGTGCCAGCTCACCTACTGGGGGCTCGGACACTGAAGCTTTCTTT. Encoded protein: CASSPTGGSDTEAFF.

The chain joins TRBV7-3 to TRBJ2-3; D might be TRBD2 (5 bases). V lost 5 bases and J lost 2, with 11 bases in between. The CDR3 length is 14 residues. CDR1 and CDR2 (germline): SGHTA, FQGTGA. CDR3 sequence reads: CASSRGGFTDTQYF. CDR3 in DNA: TGTGCCAGCAGCCGAGGAGGCTTCACAGATACGCAGTATTTT.

The gene calls are TRBV9 and TRBJ2-1; D ambiguous. Trimming cost V 0 bases and J 4 bases, with 11 bases left between them. Per the germline V gene, CDR1 is SGDLS and CDR2 is YYNGEE. There are 15 residues in the CDR3. CDR3 DNA sequence: TGTGCCAGCAGCGTAGGAAGCGCGATATACAATGAGCAGTTCTTC. Its protein product is CASSVGSAIYNEQFF.

This chain links TRBV9 with TRBJ2-7, with 10 bases that match TRBD1. This CDR3 comprises 15 residues. The V gene's germline CDR1 is SGDLS and CDR2 YYNGEE. With 3 bases clipped from V and 5 bases from J, the junction kept 8 bases outside the gene matches. In DNA, the CDR3 is TGTGCCAGCAGCGCTACGGGACAGGGGAACCACGAGCAGTACTTC. The encoded protein is CASSATGQGNHEQYF.

The CDR3 coding sequence is TGTGCCACCAGCAGAGTAGGAGAGAGCGGCTCCGAGCAGTACTTC. Encoded protein: CATSRVGESGSEQYF. The chain combines TRBV15 with TRBJ2-7; D might be TRBD2 (5 bases). The CDR3 is 15 amino acids. V lost 1 base and J 6 bases, leaving 16 bases between the germline ends. Germline-derived CDR1 and CDR2 are LNHNV and YYDKDF (reference sequence). The variable domain in full, with the rest retrieved from reference TRBV15 and TRBJ2-7, is DAMVIQNPRYQVTQFGKPVTLSCSQTLNHNVMYWYQQKSSQAPKLLFHYYDKDFNNEADTPDNFQSRRPNTSFCFLDIRSPGLGDTAMYLCATSRVGESGSEQYFGPGTRLTVT.

The J gene is TRBJ1-2, the V gene TRBV5-4; 9 bases map to TRBD1. The CDR3 is 15 amino acids. Germline V gene data show CDR1 as SGHNT and CDR2 as YYREEE (reference sequence). The V segment lost 4 bases and the J segment 4 bases; nucleotides outside the gene matches: 8. CDR3 DNA: TGTGCCAGCAGCCTGGGGGACAGGGAGTTCTATGGCTACACCTTC. Protein sequence: CASSLGDREFYGYTF.

V usage is TRBV28 and J usage is TRBJ2-5, with D possibly being TRBD1 (6 bases). The CDR3 is 17 amino acids. Germline CDR1 reads MDHEN; CDR2 reads SYDVKM. Trimming removed 6 bases at V and 5 bases at J, with 25 bases between. CDR3 sequence (DNA): TGTGCCAGCAGCCATCGTGCGAACAGGGATGTAGGGGAGACCCAGTACTTC. This sequence encodes CASSHRANRDVGETQYF.

The V call is TRBV7-2, the J call TRBJ2-7; 7 bases fit TRBD1. The CDR3 is 14 residues long. Germline V gives CDR1 SGHTA, CDR2 FQGNSA. Germline trimming cut 3 bases from V and 5 bases from J; bases unmatched to any gene: 7. CDR3 DNA sequence: TGTGCCAGCAGCTTGGGACAGTCTTTCGACGAGCAGTACTTC. Encoded protein: CASSLGQSFDEQYF.

J is TRBJ2-5 and V is TRBV29-1; 7 nucleotides agree with TRBD1. From germline, CDR1 is SQVTM and CDR2 ANQGSEA. The CDR3 is made up of 13 amino acids. With 7 bases clipped from V and 2 bases from J, the junction kept 7 bases outside the gene matches. The CDR3 DNA reads as TGCAGCGCCCGCAGGGGGTCGCAAGAGACCCAGTACTTC. It yields the protein CSARRGSQETQYF.

The chain has TRBV28 and TRBJ2-7; D is unresolved. The CDR3 is made up of 13 amino acids. Trimming cost V 8 bases and J 3 bases, with 14 bases left between them. The germline CDR1 and CDR2 sequences are MDHEN and SYDVKM. CDR3 sequence (DNA): TGTGCCAGCGGCTCTGCGACACTCTACGAGCAGTACTTC. Its translation is CASGSATLYEQYF.

This chain joins TRBV6-6 and TRBJ2-7; D possibly corresponds to TRBD2 (5 bases). Between the trimmed V and J ends, which lost 6 bases and 1 base, there was a span of 10 bases. The germline V gene has CDR1 MNHNY and CDR2 SVGAGI (reference sequence). The CDR3 sequence is 13 residues long. In nucleotides, the CDR3 is TGTGCCAGCAGCATAGGGAGTTCCTACGAGCAGTACTTC. Its protein product is CASSIGSSYEQYF.

This chain uses TRBV4-2 with TRBJ2-1; 7 nucleotides line up with TRBD2. The V gene end was trimmed by 2 bases and the J gene end by 7 bases; junction bases not matched to a gene: 5. Germline-derived CDR1 and CDR2 are LGHNA and YNFKEQ. The CDR3 consists of 14 residues. CDR3 loop: CASSQLGGMNEQFF. DNA for the CDR3: TGTGCCAGCAGCCAATTGGGGGGGATGAATGAGCAGTTCTTC.

The gene calls are TRBV18 and TRBJ1-1; no reliable D call. This CDR3 is 15 amino acids long. Germline CDR1 reads KGHSH; CDR2 reads LQKENI. V lost 0 bases and J 0 bases, leaving 8 bases between the germline ends. CDR3 in DNA: TGTGCCAGCTCACCACCGAGCACGGTGAACACTGAAGCTTTCTTT. Its protein product is CASSPPSTVNTEAFF. Full variable domain (missing parts from reference TRBV18 and TRBJ1-1): NAGVMQNPRHLVRRRGQEARLRCSPMKGHSHVYWYRQLPEEGLKFMVYLQKENIIDESGMPKERFSAEFPKEGPSILRIQQVVRGDSAAYFCASSPPSTVNTEAFFGQGTRLTVV.

The rearrangement uses TRBV7-9 and TRBJ1-5, with 10 bases lining up with TRBD1. There are 16 residues in the CDR3. Germline CDR1 SEHNR, CDR2 FQNEAQ (reference sequence). V lost 1 base and J lost 2; bases outside the gene matches: 2. Here the CDR3 reads CASSLGGTGGNQPQHF. The CDR3 coding sequence is TGTGCCAGCAGCTTAGGCGGGACAGGGGGCAATCAGCCCCAGCATTTT.

The CDR3 nucleotides read TGTGCCAGCTCACCGGGGCAGCCCTCCTACGAGCAGTACTTC. Translating gives CASSPGQPSYEQYF. The rearrangement links TRBV18 to TRBJ2-7; maybe TRBD1 (5 bases). Germline values: CDR1 KGHSH, CDR2 LQKENI. CDR3 length: 14 amino acids. Trimming took 3 bases from V and 0 from J, leaving 9 bases between them.

This clone appeared a few times. V and J are TRBV2 and TRBJ2-7; D perhaps matches TRBD2 (5 bases). V was clipped by 7 bases and J by 4 bases, with 11 bases between them. This CDR3 is 12 amino acids long. Germline CDR1 SNHLY, CDR2 FYNNEI. CDR3 bases: TGTGCCAGCACGAGGGAGACATACGAGCAGTACTTC. Translated, it gives CASTRETYEQYF.